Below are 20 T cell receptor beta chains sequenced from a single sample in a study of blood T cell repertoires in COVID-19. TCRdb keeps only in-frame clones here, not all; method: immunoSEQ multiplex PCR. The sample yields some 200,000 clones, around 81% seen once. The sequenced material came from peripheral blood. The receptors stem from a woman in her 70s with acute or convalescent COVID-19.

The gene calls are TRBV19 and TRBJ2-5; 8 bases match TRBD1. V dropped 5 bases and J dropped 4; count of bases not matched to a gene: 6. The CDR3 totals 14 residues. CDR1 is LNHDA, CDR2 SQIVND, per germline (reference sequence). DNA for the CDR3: TGTGCCAGTAGTTTCACAGGGGGGCGAGAGACCCAGTACTTC. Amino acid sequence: CASSFTGGRETQYF.

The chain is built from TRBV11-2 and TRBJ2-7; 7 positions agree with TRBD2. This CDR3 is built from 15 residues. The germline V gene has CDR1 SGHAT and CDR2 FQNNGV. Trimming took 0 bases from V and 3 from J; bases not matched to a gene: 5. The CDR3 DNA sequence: TGTGCCAGCAGCTTAGACGGAGGCGGGGGCTACGAGCAGTACGTC. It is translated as CASSLDGGGGYEQYV.

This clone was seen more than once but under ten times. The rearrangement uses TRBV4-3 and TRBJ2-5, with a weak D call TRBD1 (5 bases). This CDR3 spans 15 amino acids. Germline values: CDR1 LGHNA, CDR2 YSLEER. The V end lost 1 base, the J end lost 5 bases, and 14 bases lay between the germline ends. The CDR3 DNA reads TGCGCCAGCAGCCAAGGGGGCAGCCCGTGGGAGACCCAGTACTTC. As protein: CASSQGGSPWETQYF.

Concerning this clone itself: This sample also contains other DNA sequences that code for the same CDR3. Here the CDR3 DNA reads TGTGCCAGCTCACCCACAGGGGTTCAAGAGACCCAGTACTTC. It encodes CASSPTGVQETQYF. V gene TRBV18 combines with J gene TRBJ2-5, with 7 positions matching TRBD1. V dropped 3 bases and J dropped 2; count of bases not matched to a gene: 3. Germline assignment: CDR1 KGHSH and CDR2 LQKENI. CDR3 size: 14 residues.

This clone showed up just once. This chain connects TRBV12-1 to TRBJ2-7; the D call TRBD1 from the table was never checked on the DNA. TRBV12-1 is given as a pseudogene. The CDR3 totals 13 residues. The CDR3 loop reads CASSFYVRNEQYF. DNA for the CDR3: TGTGCCAGCAGCTTTTATGTCAGAAACGAGCAGTACTTC.

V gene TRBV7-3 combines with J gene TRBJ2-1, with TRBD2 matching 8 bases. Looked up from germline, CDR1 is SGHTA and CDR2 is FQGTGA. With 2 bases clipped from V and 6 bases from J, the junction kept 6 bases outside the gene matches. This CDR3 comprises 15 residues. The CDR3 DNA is TGTGCCAGCAGCTTAGGGACTAGTGACTTCAATGAGCAGTTCTTC. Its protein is CASSLGTSDFNEQFF.

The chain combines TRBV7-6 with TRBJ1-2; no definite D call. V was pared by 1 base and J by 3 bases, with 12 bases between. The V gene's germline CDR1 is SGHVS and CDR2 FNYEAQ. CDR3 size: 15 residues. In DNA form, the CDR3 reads TGTGCCAGCAGCTTAGAAACCTACTCGGACTATGGCTACACCTTC. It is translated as CASSLETYSDYGYTF.

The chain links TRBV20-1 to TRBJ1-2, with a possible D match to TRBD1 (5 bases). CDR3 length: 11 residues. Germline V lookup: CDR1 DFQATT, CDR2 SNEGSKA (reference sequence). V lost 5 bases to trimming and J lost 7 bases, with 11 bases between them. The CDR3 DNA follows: TGCAGTGCTCCGGGGGAGGGTGGCTACACCTTC. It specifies CSAPGEGGYTF.

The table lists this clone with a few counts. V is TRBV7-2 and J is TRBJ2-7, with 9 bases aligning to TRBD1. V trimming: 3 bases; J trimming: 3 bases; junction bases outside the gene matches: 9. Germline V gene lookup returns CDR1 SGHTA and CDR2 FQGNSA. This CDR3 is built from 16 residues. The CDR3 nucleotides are TGTGCCAGCAGCTTTCTAACAGGGGGCTACTACTACGAGCAGTACGTC. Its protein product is CASSFLTGGYYYEQYV.

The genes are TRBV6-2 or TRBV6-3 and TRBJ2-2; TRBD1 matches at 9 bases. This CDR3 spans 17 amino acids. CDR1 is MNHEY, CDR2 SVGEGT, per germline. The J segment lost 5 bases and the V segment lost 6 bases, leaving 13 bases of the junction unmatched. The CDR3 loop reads CASSPYPGTGNTGELFF. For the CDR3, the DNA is TGTGCCAGCAGCCCTTACCCCGGGACAGGGAATACCGGGGAGCTGTTTTTT.

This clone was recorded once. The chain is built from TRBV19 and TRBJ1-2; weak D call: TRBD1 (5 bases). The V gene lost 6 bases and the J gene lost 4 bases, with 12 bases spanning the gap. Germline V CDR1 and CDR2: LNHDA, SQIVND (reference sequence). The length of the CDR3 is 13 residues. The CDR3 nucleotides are TGTGCCAGTAGCCAGGGTTACTCCTATGGCTACACCTTC. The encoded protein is CASSQGYSYGYTF.

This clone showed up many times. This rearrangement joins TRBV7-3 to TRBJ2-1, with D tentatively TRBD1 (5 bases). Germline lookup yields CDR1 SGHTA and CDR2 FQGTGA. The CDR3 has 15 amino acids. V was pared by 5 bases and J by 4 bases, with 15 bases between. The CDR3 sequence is CASSVSRQPYNEQFF. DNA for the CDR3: TGTGCCAGCAGCGTTTCGAGACAGCCTTACAATGAGCAGTTCTTC. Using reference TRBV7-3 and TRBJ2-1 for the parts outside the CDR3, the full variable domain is GAGVSQTPSNKVTEKGKYVELRCDPISGHTALYWYRQSLGQGPEFLIYFQGTGAADDSGLPNDRFFAVRPEGSVSTLKIQRTERGDSAVYLCASSVSRQPYNEQFFGPGTRLTVL.

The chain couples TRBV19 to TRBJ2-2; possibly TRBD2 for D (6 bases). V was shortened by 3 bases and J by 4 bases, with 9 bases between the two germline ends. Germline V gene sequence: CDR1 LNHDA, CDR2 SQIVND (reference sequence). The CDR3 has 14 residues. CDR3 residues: CASSIGGATGELFF. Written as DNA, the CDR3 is TGTGCCAGTAGTATCGGAGGGGCCACCGGGGAGCTGTTTTTT.

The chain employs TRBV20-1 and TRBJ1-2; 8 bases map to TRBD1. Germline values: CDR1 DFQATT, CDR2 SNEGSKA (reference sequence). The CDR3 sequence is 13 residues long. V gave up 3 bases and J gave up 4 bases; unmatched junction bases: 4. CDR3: CSASRQGAYGYTF. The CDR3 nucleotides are TGCAGTGCTAGTCGCCAGGGGGCCTATGGCTACACCTTC.

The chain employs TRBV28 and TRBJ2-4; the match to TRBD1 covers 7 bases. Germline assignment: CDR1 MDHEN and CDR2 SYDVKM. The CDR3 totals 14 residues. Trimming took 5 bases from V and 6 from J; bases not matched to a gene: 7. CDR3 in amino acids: CASSAGQERNIQYF. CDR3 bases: TGTGCCAGCAGTGCAGGACAGGAAAGAAACATTCAGTACTTC.

In DNA, the CDR3 is TGCGCCAGCAGATGTGGGACAGGGGAAAGGGTTAGGGCAACTAATGAAAAACTGTTTTTT. Protein: CASRCGTGERVRATNEKLFF. The chain combines TRBV23-1 with TRBJ1-4; 10 bases are a match to TRBD1. TRBV23-1 is marked as an open reading frame, function uncertain. Trimming took 6 bases from V and 0 from J; bases not matched to a gene: 16. This CDR3 contains 20 residues.

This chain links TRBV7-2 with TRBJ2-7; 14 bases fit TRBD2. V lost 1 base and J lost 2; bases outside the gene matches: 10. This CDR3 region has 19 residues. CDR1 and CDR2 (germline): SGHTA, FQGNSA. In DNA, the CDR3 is TGTGCCAGCAGCTTAGTCGTAGGACTAGCGGGGGGCGTCCCCTACGAGCAGTACTTC. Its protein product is CASSLVVGLAGGVPYEQYF. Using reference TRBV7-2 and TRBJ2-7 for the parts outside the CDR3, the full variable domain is GAGVSQSPSNKVTEKGKDVELRCDPISGHTALYWYRQSLGQGLEFLIYFQGNSAPDKSGLPSDRFSAERTGGSVSTLTIQRTQQEDSAVYLCASSLVVGLAGGVPYEQYFGPGTRLTVT.

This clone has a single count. This CDR3 reads CASSPEFEPETQYF. CDR3 DNA: TGTGCCAGCAGCCCCGAATTTGAGCCGGAGACCCAGTACTTC. V usage is TRBV7-9 and J usage is TRBJ2-5; D is unclear. Deletions cut 5 bases from V and 5 bases from J, with 15 bases between. Germline CDR1 and CDR2: SEHNR and FQNEAQ (reference sequence). The CDR3 is 14 amino acids.

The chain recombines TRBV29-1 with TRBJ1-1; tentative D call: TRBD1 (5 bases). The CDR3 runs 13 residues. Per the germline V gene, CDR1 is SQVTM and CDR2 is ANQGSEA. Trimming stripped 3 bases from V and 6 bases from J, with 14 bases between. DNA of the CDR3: TGCAGCGTTGACGACAAGGGGCTCCCTGAAGCTTTCTTT. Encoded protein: CSVDDKGLPEAFF.

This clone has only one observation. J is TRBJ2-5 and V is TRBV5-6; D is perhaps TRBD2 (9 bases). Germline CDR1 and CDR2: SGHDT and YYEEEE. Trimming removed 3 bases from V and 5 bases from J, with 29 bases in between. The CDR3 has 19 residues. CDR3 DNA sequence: TGTGCCAGCAGCTGGGATCGACAGGGGCTAGCGGGGATTTCGGAGACCCAGTACTTC. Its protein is CASSWDRQGLAGISETQYF.